The entry below gives a single T cell receptor beta chain sequence along with its context. Its target is not known. Execution of the assay was at deep level. Clones were read by immunoSEQ multiplex PCR, and TCRdb kept only the in-frame ones, dropping some. This sample has 800,000 or so clones; approximately 96% occur once, and the top ten carry about 0.22%. The naive CD8 subset, CD45RO-negative cells positively selected for CCR7, excluded terminally differentiated effector memory CD45RA+ cells. Germline CDR1 and CDR2: LNHDA and SQIVND (reference sequence). Trimming cost V 6 bases and J 4 bases, with 13 bases left between them. The CDR3 has 14 residues. The data belong to a study of shared clonotypes between healthy human individuals. Points from the study as a whole: Generally, naive subsets came out with larger estimated richness than memory subsets. Clonotype sharing among the donors was expected to vary with sequencing depth.

The material sequenced was naive CD8+ T cells sorted from blood. The rearrangement uses TRBV19 and TRBJ1-3; D is unclear. This receptor was identified in a man younger than 45 in good health. The CDR3 bases are TGTGCCAGTAGATCGACCCCGATGGGAAACACCATATATTTT. It codes for CASRSTPMGNTIYF. Full variable domain (remainder filled in from reference TRBV19 and TRBJ1-3): DGGITQSPKYLFRKEGQNVTLSCEQNLNHDAMYWYRQDPGQGLRLIYYSQIVNDFQKGDIAEGYSVSREKKESFPLTVTSAQKNPTAFYLCASRSTPMGNTIYFGEGSWLTVV.